This T cell receptor (beta chain) was profiled in a study of control samples from healthy donors and cancer patients. TCRdb's copy holds only in-frame clones and misses some; the assay was immunoSEQ multiplex PCR. The table includes tens of thousands of clones, around 90% detected once. Germline-derived CDR1 and CDR2 are SEHNR and FQNEAQ (reference sequence). The CDR3 is 15 residues long. The V segment lost 1 base and the J segment 5 bases; nucleotides outside the gene matches: 4. This sequence was found in a woman in her forties or fifties with colorectal cancer. What was sequenced was PBMCs. The rearrangement joins TRBV7-9 to TRBJ2-2; 7 nucleotides match TRBD1. CDR3 sequence: CASSLETGWTGELFF. For the CDR3, the DNA is TGTGCCAGCAGCTTAGAGACAGGGTGGACCGGGGAGCTGTTTTTT. Supplemented by reference TRBV7-9 and TRBJ2-2, the full variable domain reads DTGVSQNPRHKITKRGQNVTFRCDPISEHNRLYWYRQTLGQGPEFLTYFQNEAQLEKSRLLSDRFSAERPKGSFSTLEIQRTEQGDSAMYLCASSLETGWTGELFFGEGSRLTVL.